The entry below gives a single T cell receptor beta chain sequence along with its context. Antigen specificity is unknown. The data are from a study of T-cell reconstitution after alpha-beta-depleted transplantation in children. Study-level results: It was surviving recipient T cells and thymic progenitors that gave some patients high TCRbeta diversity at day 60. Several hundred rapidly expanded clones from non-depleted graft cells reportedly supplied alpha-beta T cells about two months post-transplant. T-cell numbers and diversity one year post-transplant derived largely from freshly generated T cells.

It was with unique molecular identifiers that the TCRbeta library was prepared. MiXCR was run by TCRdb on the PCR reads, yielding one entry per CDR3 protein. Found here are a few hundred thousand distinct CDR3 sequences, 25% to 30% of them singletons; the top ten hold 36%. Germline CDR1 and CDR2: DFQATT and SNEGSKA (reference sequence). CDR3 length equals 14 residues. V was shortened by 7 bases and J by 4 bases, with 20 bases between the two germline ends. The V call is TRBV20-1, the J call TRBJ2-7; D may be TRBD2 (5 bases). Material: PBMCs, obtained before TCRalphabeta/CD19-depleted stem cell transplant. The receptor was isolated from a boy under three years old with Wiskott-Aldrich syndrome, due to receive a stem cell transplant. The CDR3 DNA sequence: TGCAGTGTCAGGAGGCGCGCCAGTACGTACGAGCAGTACTTC. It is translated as CSVRRRASTYEQYF.